The subject of this entry is one TCR beta chain. The sample comes from a study of T cell changes during pregnancy in multiple sclerosis. Sequencing used immunoSEQ multiplex PCR; TCRdb keeps in-frame clones, though not all of them. The table lists about 97,000 clones, approximately 90% of them singletons, with around 0.78% in the top ten. Here the sequenced sample was peripheral blood, taken in the second trimester of pregnancy. The receptor comes from a female donor in good health, enrolled as a control in a pregnancy study.

CDR3 protein: CAWSPQGVRNQPQHF. The CDR3 DNA reads TGTGCCTGGAGCCCACAGGGAGTTCGAAATCAGCCCCAGCATTTT. This chain uses TRBV30 with TRBJ1-5; D possibly corresponds to TRBD1 (6 bases). The CDR3 totals 15 residues. The germline V gene has CDR1 GTSNPN and CDR2 SVGIG (reference sequence). The ends were cut back, 3 bases at V and 4 bases at J, with 16 bases in the middle.